Listed below are T cell receptor beta chains from one sample, sequenced in a study of T cells after yellow fever vaccination. TCRdb ran MiXCR on the 5' RACE reads and lists one entry per CDR3 protein. This table holds 25,000 or so distinct CDR3 sequences, roughly 4.5% found once. The source material was PBMCs, either bulk or a sorted T-cell subset (CD4+, CD8+, memory, or dextramer-sorted; not recorded which), sampled on the day of the yellow fever booster vaccination. Source of these receptors: a man younger than 35 who received the YFV17D yellow fever vaccine. Both conserved end residues are part of each CDR3. D genes are given only for firm matches. Expanded clones get a size class; other rows say once, few or many, or leave the size out.

D	J	V	size	CDR3	DNA
.	TRBJ1-2	TRBV6-1	many	CASSVDNYGYTF	TGTGCCAGCAGTGTGGACAACTATGGCTACACCTTC
.	TRBJ1-3	TRBV5-1	many	CASSPGLSGNTIYF	TGCGCCAGCAGCCCAGGACTGAGCGGAAACACCATATATTTT
.	TRBJ2-3	TRBV29-1	.	CSVVGMDTQYF	TGCAGCGTTGTGGGGATGGATACGCAGTATTTT
TRBD2	TRBJ2-2	TRBV6-5	few	CASSPGGPRGTGELFF	TGTGCCAGCAGTCCGGGGGGGCCAAGGGGCACCGGGGAGCTGTTTTTT
TRBD2	TRBJ2-5	TRBV28	.	CASSSPGLAGAETQYF	TGTGCCAGCAGTTCACCGGGACTAGCGGGGGCAGAGACCCAGTACTTC
.	TRBJ1-6	TRBV4-1	.	CASSQGRTADNSPLHF	TGCGCCAGCAGCCAAGGCCGGACAGCCGATAATTCACCCCTCCACTTT
.	TRBJ2-3	TRBV7-2	many	CASSLGQLMDTQYF	TGTGCCAGCAGCCTTGGACAGTTAATGGATACGCAGTATTTT
.	TRBJ1-2	TRBV5-6	many	CASSLWESGYTF	TGTGCCAGCAGCTTGTGGGAAAGTGGCTACACCTTC
TRBD2	TRBJ2-3	TRBV29-1	many	CSVWKARRETQYF	TGCAGCGTTTGGAAGGCCCGGCGGGAGACGCAGTATTTT
TRBD1	TRBJ2-5	TRBV7-2	few	CASSPDRGRETQYF	TGTGCCAGCAGCCCCGACAGGGGTCGGGAGACCCAGTACTTC
TRBD2	TRBJ2-3	TRBV6-2/TRBV6-3	many	CASSYVTSGESDTQYF	TGTGCCAGCAGTTACGTGACTAGCGGGGAGTCAGATACGCAGTATTTT
.	TRBJ1-4	TRBV4-3	many	CASSRARGGEKLFF	TGCGCCAGCAGCCGAGCACGTGGGGGGGAAAAACTGTTTTTT
.	TRBJ2-1	TRBV5-1	few	CASRGVGGRYNEQFF	TGCGCCAGCAGGGGGGTAGGGGGGCGTTACAATGAGCAGTTCTTC
TRBD1	TRBJ1-3	TRBV9	.	CASSGRTGGPGNTIYF	TGTGCCAGCAGCGGCCGTACAGGGGGACCAGGAAACACCATATATTTT
TRBD2	TRBJ2-1	TRBV5-1	.	CASSLGGLAGGQGEQFF	TGCGCCAGCAGCTTGGGAGGACTAGCGGGGGGCCAGGGTGAGCAGTTCTTC
.	TRBJ1-2	TRBV28	many	CASLRQTNYGYTF	TGTGCCAGCCTTAGACAGACTAACTATGGCTACACCTTC
.	TRBJ1-3	TRBV12-3/TRBV12-4	many	CASSPGTGFFTIYF	TGTGCCAGCAGTCCCGGGACCGGGTTTTTCACCATATATTTT
.	TRBJ2-3	TRBV5-4	.	CASSPTGSSTDTQYF	TGTGCCAGCAGCCCAACAGGGTCCAGCACAGATACGCAGTATTTT
TRBD2	TRBJ2-5	TRBV11-1	.	CASSPGTSGDQETQYF	TGTGCCAGCAGCCCCGGGACTAGCGGGGACCAAGAGACCCAGTACTTC
.	TRBJ1-1	TRBV7-8	many	CASSLEGPYYKAFF	TGTGCCAGCAGCTTAGAGGGTCCTTATTATAAAGCTTTCTTT
TRBD1	TRBJ1-1	TRBV13	.	CASSNRGRNTEAFF	TGTGCCAGCAGCAACAGGGGGCGGAACACTGAAGCTTTCTTT
.	TRBJ2-2	TRBV4-3	many	CASSQERGLYTGELFF	TGCGCCAGCAGCCAAGAGAGGGGACTTTACACCGGGGAGCTGTTTTTT
TRBD1	TRBJ2-7	TRBV20-1	few	CSASLGQGRNEQYF	TGCAGTGCTAGTTTGGGACAGGGGAGAAACGAGCAGTACTTC
.	TRBJ2-1	TRBV11-2	many	CASSPAASYNEQFF	TGTGCCAGCAGCCCCGCTGCTTCCTACAATGAGCAGTTCTTC
.	TRBJ1-1	TRBV29-1	many	CSVAPGHTEAFF	TGCAGCGTGGCCCCAGGACATACTGAAGCTTTCTTT
.	TRBJ2-2	TRBV6-2/TRBV6-3	many	CASREGREATGELFF	TGTGCCAGCAGAGAGGGTAGGGAGGCCACCGGGGAGCTGTTTTTT
TRBD2	TRBJ2-1	TRBV7-2	many	CASSTSGGNEQFF	TGTGCCAGCAGTACTAGCGGGGGCAATGAGCAGTTCTTC
TRBD1	TRBJ2-3	TRBV4-3	many	CASSRDRGRTDTQYF	TGCGCCAGCAGCCGCGACAGGGGGCGCACAGATACGCAGTATTTT
.	TRBJ1-3	TRBV19	few	CASSVTRSGNTIYF	TGTGCCAGTAGTGTGACCCGCTCTGGAAACACCATATATTTT
.	TRBJ2-3	TRBV5-4	.	CASSLPQNPDTQYF	TGTGCCAGCAGCTTGCCTCAGAACCCAGATACGCAGTATTTT
TRBD1	TRBJ1-1	TRBV5-1	many	CASSLAGGNTEAFF	TGCGCCAGCAGCTTGGCAGGGGGAAACACTGAAGCTTTCTTT
.	TRBJ2-5	TRBV5-1	many	CASSLVQGRGQETQYF	TGCGCCAGCAGCTTGGTACAGGGACGGGGACAAGAGACCCAGTACTTC
.	TRBJ1-3	TRBV3-2	many	CASSQEGRGAENTIYF	TGTGCCAGCAGCCAAGAGGGTAGGGGCGCCGAAAACACCATATATTTT
.	TRBJ1-3	TRBV4-3	many	CASSSTRSGNTIYF	TGCGCCAGCAGTTCGACAAGGTCTGGAAACACCATATATTTT
TRBD2	TRBJ2-4	TRBV9	many	CASSVVASGGPGNIQYF	TGTGCCAGCAGCGTAGTAGCTAGCGGGGGGCCGGGAAACATTCAGTACTTC
TRBD1	TRBJ1-2	TRBV28	many	CASSLASTGDLGGYTF	TGTGCCAGCAGTCTCGCATCGACAGGGGACTTGGGAGGCTACACCTTC
.	TRBJ2-1	TRBV7-8	many	CASSPAEGNEQFF	TGTGCCAGCAGCCCGGCCGAAGGGAATGAGCAGTTCTTC
.	TRBJ2-5	TRBV7-9	many	CASSTYQETQYF	TGTGCCAGCAGCACGTACCAAGAGACCCAGTACTTC
.	TRBJ2-2	TRBV5-5	.	CASSLDLHGELFF	TGTGCCAGCAGCTTGGATCTCCACGGGGAGCTGTTTTTT
.	TRBJ1-2	TRBV18	many	CASSPPMMPNYGYTF	TGTGCCAGCTCACCTCCGATGATGCCCAACTATGGCTACACCTTC
.	TRBJ2-3	TRBV12-3/TRBV12-4	many	CASSLLLAGDTQYF	TGTGCCAGCAGTTTATTACTAGCTGGAGATACGCAGTATTTT
.	TRBJ1-2	TRBV15	many	CATSRDYFPGEGYTF	TGTGCCACCAGCAGAGATTATTTTCCAGGGGAGGGCTACACCTTC